The clone carrying this TCR beta chain was seen only a few times. Its antigen is not identified. This sample was included in a study of blood T cells in healthy people across ages. Regarding the study as a whole: CMV status of donors was not determined, possibly confounding expanded clonotype changes. A roughly linear fall in TCR beta diversity per million T cells was seen with increasing age.

The germline V and J ends were trimmed by 5 bases and 8 bases, with 24 bases remaining between them. Germline V CDR1 and CDR2: LNHDA, SQIVND (reference sequence). The CDR3 is 16 residues long. For the second PCR, which ran for about 6 to 11 cycles, a sample-barcoded 5' primer and a J-beta primer mix were used. A template-switch adaptor that had 12 random nucleotides put a tag on each cDNA molecule. A single record per CDR3 protein comes from TCRdb applying MiXCR to the 5' RACE reads. The sample records around 990,000 distinct CDR3 sequences, less than 25% being singletons. These same records also appear under a second study, on T cells of mothers and their children. As reported in that work: Using the M1S primer, the second PCR added sample barcodes along with 2-4 random nucleotides.

The receptor's source is a girl aged 2-10 years in good health. The chain uses TRBV19 and TRBJ1-2; unclear D gene. Source material: blood. The CDR3 nucleotides are TGTGCCAGTAGTGGGGATCTCGGCACGGGGAGTCGGGGCTACACCTTC. Translated, it gives CASSGDLGTGSRGYTF.